This is a list of T cell receptor beta chains from one sample in a study of cytomegalovirus exposure and HLA in healthy donors. Only in-frame clones appear in the TCRdb table, and some are missing; sequencing was by immunoSEQ multiplex PCR. The data hold around 140,000 clones, with about 9.2% observed a single time. The sample taken for sequencing was PBMCs. These receptors originate from a woman between 40 and 50 years old in good health and CMV-seropositive. Both conserved end residues are trimmed from each CDR3. Each record gives: J gene, clone size, D gene, V gene, CDR3 protein. The D gene is left open where the match is weak. Not every row has a clone size; where given, it reads once, few, many or a size class.

TRBJ1-1 many NA TRBV19 ASSRTRVLNTEAF
TRBJ1-1 NA NA TRBV2 ASSMNTEAF
TRBJ2-7 NA NA TRBV6-1 ASSEAREQY
TRBJ1-2 NA TRBD1 TRBV2 ASSETGGGYGYT
TRBJ2-7 NA NA TRBV27 ASSLGPGAYEQY
TRBJ2-1 few TRBD1 TRBV7-2 ASSFDRGGNEQF
TRBJ1-5 few NA TRBV7-8 ASSFKGDQPQH
TRBJ1-3 NA NA TRBV23-1 ASSQDRRSGNTIY
TRBJ1-3 NA NA TRBV19 ATEASSGNTIY
TRBJ2-2 NA NA TRBV6-5 ASRASAVNTGELF
TRBJ2-3 few NA TRBV29-1 SVDSGTDTQY
TRBJ1-4 NA NA TRBV5-4 ASSLAGGVNEKLF
TRBJ1-2 NA TRBD1 TRBV6-4 ASSDPGTAYGYT
TRBJ1-2 few TRBD1 TRBV5-1 ASSPGTARNYGYT
TRBJ1-6 NA NA TRBV19 ASSDRGLDSPLH
TRBJ1-1 NA NA TRBV29-1 SVGSGIRNTEAF
TRBJ2-1 few TRBD1 TRBV10-3 AISDRDRGNDEQF
TRBJ1-2 few NA TRBV4-1 ASSQSQAGTLERYT